A single sample is the source of the 31 T cell receptor beta chains below, sequenced in a study of blood T cell repertoires in COVID-19. Libraries were prepared by immunoSEQ multiplex PCR; TCRdb keeps only in-frame clonotypes and omits some of them. The sample yields some 320,000 clones, 90% seen once. Material for sequencing was PBMCs or T cells enriched from blood (not recorded which). Source of these receptors: a man in his fifties or sixties who had recovered from COVID-19.

The CDR3 region is CASSQDLRRDEQFF. The DNA for the CDR3 is TGCGCCAGCAGCCAAGATTTGAGGCGGGATGAGCAGTTCTTC. This chain uses TRBV4-3 with TRBJ2-1, with D possibly matching TRBD2 (5 bases). V lost 0 bases to trimming and J lost 8 bases, with 11 bases between them. The CDR3 covers 14 residues. Germline values: CDR1 LGHNA, CDR2 YSLEER.

The chain joins TRBV6-5 to TRBJ1-6; perhaps TRBD1 as D (5 bases). V shed 6 bases and J shed 3 bases, with 12 bases lying between them. CDR1 and CDR2 (germline): MNHEY, SVGAGI. The CDR3 sequence is 15 residues long. As DNA, the CDR3 is TGTGCCAGCAGAGGCGACAGTTTCTATAATTCACCCCTCCACTTT. It is translated as CASRGDSFYNSPLHF.

The rearrangement links TRBV15 to TRBJ1-5; D might be TRBD1 (5 bases). The CDR3 length is 13 residues. Trimming removed 5 bases at V and 4 bases at J, with 9 bases between. The germline V gene encodes CDR1 LNHNV and CDR2 YYDKDF (reference sequence). The CDR3 nucleotides are TGTGCCACCAGCGACAGACCTAATCAGCCCCAGCATTTT. Its translation: CATSDRPNQPQHF.

J is TRBJ2-7 and V is TRBV11-2; no clear D gene. CDR1 is SGHAT and CDR2 is FQNNGV in the germline V gene. The CDR3 sequence is 12 residues long. Trimming took off 5 bases at V and 4 bases at J, with 9 bases between the two ends. CDR3 amino acids: CASSARYYEQYF. The CDR3 DNA reads as TGTGCCAGCAGCGCCCGCTATTACGAGCAGTACTTC.

The CDR3: CASSLVSGASSYEQYF. In DNA, the CDR3 is TGTGCCAGCAGCTTAGTTTCTGGAGCAAGCTCCTACGAGCAGTACTTC. This chain uses TRBV11-3 with TRBJ2-7; D gene uncertain. V shed 1 base and J shed 0 bases, with 13 bases lying between them. This CDR3 is 16 amino acids long. CDR1 is SGHNT and CDR2 is YENEEA in the germline V gene.

The rearrangement uses TRBV5-1 and TRBJ1-1; D ambiguous. This CDR3 has 13 residues. CDR1 SGHRS and CDR2 YFSETQ come from the germline V gene. V was pared by 7 bases and J by 4 bases, with 14 bases between. The DNA of the CDR3 is TGCGCCAGCTCAACCAAATACACCACTGAAGCTTTCTTT. Translated: CASSTKYTTEAFF.

V and J are TRBV9 and TRBJ2-2, with TRBD2 matching 15 bases. CDR1 and CDR2 (germline): SGDLS, YYNGEE. The CDR3 extends over 18 amino acids. Trimming at V came to 4 bases and at J to 2 bases, leaving 6 bases not matched to a gene. The chain's CDR3 is CASSSPGLAGGNTGELFF. CDR3 coding DNA: TGTGCCAGCAGCTCGCCGGGACTAGCGGGGGGTAACACCGGGGAGCTGTTTTTT.

The J gene is TRBJ1-4, the V gene TRBV16, with D unclear. Germline assignment: CDR1 KGHSY and CDR2 FQNENV. This CDR3 contains 15 residues. V was clipped by 4 bases and J by 0 bases, with 9 bases between them. Here the CDR3 reads CASSPRAATNEKLFF. The CDR3, as DNA: TGTGCCAGCAGCCCTCGCGCGGCAACTAATGAAAAACTGTTTTTT.

The chain carries TRBV12-5 and TRBJ2-7; D may be TRBD1 (5 bases). Trimming removed 6 bases from V and 0 bases from J, with 18 bases in between. CDR3 size: 16 residues. Germline V lookup: CDR1 LGHNT, CDR2 FRNRAP. The CDR3, as DNA: TGTGCTAGTGGAAGAGGCCGACAGTCCCTCTCCTACGAGCAGTACTTC. Its protein is CASGRGRQSLSYEQYF.

The chain uses TRBV29-1 and TRBJ1-1, with 11 bases matching TRBD1. The trim removed 8 bases at V and 4 bases at J, leaving 6 bases unmatched. CDR1 and CDR2 from the germline V gene are SQVTM and ANQGSEA. The CDR3 length is 13 residues. The CDR3 nucleotides read TGCAGCACCCCCGGGACAGGGGGCACTGAAGCTTTCTTT. It translates to CSTPGTGGTEAFF.

The chain couples TRBV15 to TRBJ1-3; D is possibly TRBD1 (6 bases). Trimming left V 4 bases short and J 8 bases short, with 12 bases between. Looked up from germline, CDR1 is LNHNV and CDR2 is YYDKDF (reference sequence). This CDR3 is 13 amino acids long. CDR3 in DNA: TGTGCCACCAGCATACAGGGCTCGGACACCATATATTTT. Protein product: CATSIQGSDTIYF.

Only one count was recorded for this clone. The chain uses TRBV7-8 and TRBJ2-4; D might be TRBD2 (6 bases). Germline CDR1 reads SGHVS; CDR2 reads FQNEAQ. There are 19 residues in the CDR3. V was pared by 5 bases and J by 0 bases, with 23 bases between. Here the CDR3 DNA reads TGTGCCAGCAGCGCTTATGCCAGGACTACGGGGCTAGCCAAAAACATTCAGTACTTC. Translating it yields CASSAYARTTGLAKNIQYF.

The V and J genes are TRBV18 and TRBJ1-1, with 9 positions matching TRBD1. Germline V gene lookup returns CDR1 KGHSH and CDR2 LQKENI. The CDR3 is made up of 17 amino acids. The J segment lost 11 bases and the V segment lost 2 bases, leaving 18 bases of the junction unmatched. CDR3 sequence: CASSPTPGTGSWVRAFF. In nucleotides, the CDR3 is TGTGCCAGCTCACCAACCCCCGGGACAGGGAGTTGGGTTCGCGCTTTCTTT.

The CDR3 nucleotides read TGTGCCAGCAGCTTAGAGTGGCGAGACAGCTATGGCTACACCTTC. Its translation is CASSLEWRDSYGYTF. The J gene is TRBJ1-2, the V gene TRBV7-8; tentatively, D is TRBD1 (5 bases). Germline CDR1 SGHVS, CDR2 FQNEAQ. V was pared by 1 base and J by 4 bases, with 13 bases between. This CDR3 has 15 residues.

The genes are TRBV30 and TRBJ1-1; D unresolved. Trimming left V 2 bases short and J 0 bases short, with 7 bases between. This CDR3 comprises 13 residues. CDR1 and CDR2 (germline): GTSNPN, SVGIG (reference sequence). The CDR3 is CAWSPQMNTEAFF. Written as DNA, the CDR3 is TGTGCCTGGAGTCCCCAGATGAACACTGAAGCTTTCTTT.

The CDR3 nucleotides read TGTGCCAGCCGAGGATGGACAGGGGGGGTCACTGAAGCTTTCTTT. Translating it yields CASRGWTGGVTEAFF. The chain couples TRBV27 to TRBJ1-1, with TRBD1 matching over 10 bases. The germline V gene encodes CDR1 MNHEY and CDR2 SMNVEV (reference sequence). The CDR3 consists of 15 residues. Losses at the gene ends were 8 bases for V and 4 bases for J; bases not matched to a gene: 10.

The V gene is TRBV19, the J gene TRBJ2-6; perhaps TRBD2 as D (6 bases). Germline lookup yields CDR1 LNHDA and CDR2 SQIVND (reference sequence). Trimming shortened V by 7 bases and J by 0 bases, and 10 bases separated the two germline ends. The CDR3 length is 15 residues. The CDR3 is CASTGGLSGANVLTF. CDR3 DNA sequence: TGTGCCAGTACCGGAGGGCTCTCTGGGGCCAACGTCCTGACTTTC.

The V gene is TRBV12-3 or TRBV12-4, the J gene TRBJ1-1; TRBD1 might be the D (5 bases). V gave up 6 bases and J gave up 3 bases, with 8 bases separating them. The CDR3 sequence is 12 residues long. The CDR3 DNA follows: TGTGCCAGCAGGGGACTGTACACTGAAGCTTTCTTT. This translates into CASRGLYTEAFF.

The genes are TRBV24-1 and TRBJ2-3; the D gene is possibly TRBD2 (6 bases). The germline gives CDR1 KGHDR, CDR2 SFDVKD. The CDR3 consists of 16 residues. Between the trimmed V and J ends, which lost 1 base and 6 bases, there was a span of 16 bases. CDR3 bases: TGTGCCACCAGTGATTTTAAGGGGACTGCGTCCGATACGCAGTATTTT. Amino acids: CATSDFKGTASDTQYF.

The rearrangement uses TRBV4-1 and TRBJ2-6; 8 bases map to TRBD1. The length of the CDR3 is 19 residues. Trimming removed 0 bases from V and 0 bases from J; junction bases left unmatched: 7. Germline values: CDR1 MGHRA, CDR2 YSYEKL. The CDR3 nucleotides are TGCGCCAGCAGCCAAGAGGGCAGGGGGCCAACCTCTGGGGCCAACGTCCTGACTTTC. This codes for CASSQEGRGPTSGANVLTF.

The genes are TRBV11-2 and TRBJ1-5, with D maybe TRBD1 (6 bases). Germline loops: CDR1 SGHAT, CDR2 FQNNGV. The CDR3 totals 14 residues. Trimming removed 1 base from V and 5 bases from J, with 9 bases in between. CDR3 coding DNA: TGTGCCAGCAGCTTAGCAGGGGCCCATCAGCCCCAGCATTTT. This sequence encodes CASSLAGAHQPQHF.

The CDR3 coding sequence is TGCGCCAGCAAATACGGGAGAGAGCAGTACTTC. Translation gives CASKYGREQYF. The gene calls are TRBV5-1 and TRBJ2-7, with D maybe TRBD2 (6 bases). This CDR3 region has 11 residues. Germline CDR1 and CDR2: SGHRS and YFSETQ. Between the trimmed V and J ends, which lost 6 bases and 7 bases, there was a span of 11 bases.

This clone was counted between two and nine times. The genes are TRBV12-3 or TRBV12-4 and TRBJ2-5, with D perhaps TRBD1 (5 bases). With 3 bases removed from V and 9 bases from J, the gap between germline ends came to 14 bases. The CDR3 extends over 13 amino acids. CDR3: CASSFGQSRAQYF. The CDR3 DNA is TGTGCCAGCAGTTTCGGGCAGTCCAGGGCCCAGTACTTC.

V gene TRBV28 combines with J gene TRBJ2-1; TRBD1 aligns across 8 bases. Germline V gene sequence: CDR1 MDHEN, CDR2 SYDVKM. The CDR3 is 15 amino acids. J lost 3 bases, V lost 8 bases, and 9 bases had no gene match. The CDR3 loop is CASAKDRVRYNEQFF. The CDR3 coding sequence is TGTGCCAGCGCTAAGGACAGGGTTCGCTACAATGAGCAGTTCTTC.

V and J are TRBV5-1 and TRBJ2-7; 10 positions match TRBD1. Losses at the gene ends were 4 bases for V and 6 bases for J; bases not matched to a gene: 10. The CDR3 has 15 amino acids. CDR1 is SGHRS, CDR2 YFSETQ, per germline. CDR3 nucleotide sequence: TGCGCCAGCAGCCGTGAGGGACAGGGGTTTTCCGAGCAGTACTTC. It is translated as CASSREGQGFSEQYF.

The J gene is TRBJ1-2, the V gene TRBV6-5; 7 nucleotides match TRBD1. Germline V lookup: CDR1 MNHEY, CDR2 SVGAGI. The CDR3 has 14 residues. Trimming cost V 5 bases and J 2 bases; bases outside gene matches: 5. CDR3 sequence (DNA): TGTGCCAGCAGTCGCCAGACAGGGAACTATGGCTACACCTTC. Protein product: CASSRQTGNYGYTF.

The rearrangement links TRBV5-1 to TRBJ2-5; D is possibly TRBD2 (6 bases). Germline-derived CDR1 and CDR2 are SGHRS and YFSETQ. There are 15 residues in the CDR3. Trimming removed 2 bases at V and 5 bases at J, with 16 bases between. Here the CDR3 DNA reads TGCGCCAGCAGCTTCTCCGGGACTCGGAGGGAGACCCAGTACTTC. Translating it yields CASSFSGTRRETQYF. Full variable domain (rest looked up from reference TRBV5-1 and TRBJ2-5): KAGVTQTPRYLIKTRGQQVTLSCSPISGHRSVSWYQQTPGQGLQFLFEYFSETQRNKGNFPGRFSGRQFSNSRSEMNVSTLELGDSALYLCASSFSGTRRETQYFGPGTRLLVL.

The chain recombines TRBV11-2 with TRBJ2-5, with 8 bases fitting TRBD2. Losses at the gene ends were 2 bases for V and 6 bases for J; bases not matched to a gene: 11. The CDR3 is made up of 16 amino acids. The V gene's germline CDR1 is SGHAT and CDR2 FQNNGV. Here the CDR3 DNA reads TGTGCCAGCAGCTTACCCCCAGCGGGGGCGTGGAAGACCCAGTACTTC. This sequence encodes CASSLPPAGAWKTQYF.

The V gene is TRBV5-1, the J gene TRBJ2-5; 7 bases fit TRBD2. V dropped 4 bases and J dropped 1; count of bases not matched to a gene: 13. The CDR3 has 17 amino acids. Germline V CDR1 and CDR2: SGHRS, YFSETQ. As DNA, the CDR3 is TGCGCCAGCAGCCCCCTTGGGGGGGAGAACTCCCAAGAGACCCAGTACTTC. It is translated as CASSPLGGENSQETQYF.

V gene TRBV6-2 or TRBV6-3 combines with J gene TRBJ1-2; D might be TRBD1 (6 bases). CDR1 and CDR2 (germline): MNHEY, SVGEGT. This CDR3 is 14 amino acids long. Trimming removed 6 bases from V and 3 bases from J, with 14 bases in between. The CDR3 protein is CASSQGPPDYGYTF. CDR3 in DNA: TGTGCCAGCAGCCAGGGGCCGCCTGACTATGGCTACACCTTC.

This chain joins TRBV19 and TRBJ2-4; tentatively, D is TRBD1 (5 bases). Germline V lookup: CDR1 LNHDA, CDR2 SQIVND (reference sequence). The length of the CDR3 is 16 residues. The V and J ends lost 4 bases and 0 bases respectively, with 13 bases between them. This CDR3 is CASSTPGKLAKNIQYF. CDR3 DNA sequence: TGTGCCAGTAGTACCCCAGGGAAACTAGCCAAAAACATTCAGTACTTC.